This T cell receptor beta chain was profiled in a study of beta chain features in type 1 diabetes. Overall study results and limits: A moderate, significant TCRB CDR3 shortening appeared in type 1 diabetes across four CD4+ subsets. In comparison with healthy donors, patients had naive, central memory and Treg TCRB repertoires that appeared more similar. PCR might favor shorter templates, equally in patients and controls.

Isolated RNA was reverse transcribed in full, so expressed TCRB transcripts were sequenced. Sequencing used immunoSEQ multiplex PCR; TCRdb keeps in-frame clones, though not all of them. The sample yields 200,000 to 250,000 clones, about 14% seen once. Germline CDR1 and CDR2: DFQATT and SNEGSKA (reference sequence). This CDR3 spans 11 amino acids. The ends were cut back, 5 bases at V and 6 bases at J, with 10 bases in the middle. This clone appeared a few times. Its antigen is as yet unknown. This clonotype was obtained from a man younger than 40 with type 1 diabetes. The sequenced sample was naive CD4+ T cells from blood. The genes are TRBV20-1 and TRBJ1-2, with a possible D match to TRBD1 (6 bases). This CDR3 is CSAYDRNGYTF. The CDR3 DNA reads TGCAGTGCTTACGACAGGAATGGCTACACCTTC.